This paragraph covers one T cell receptor beta chain sequence. Trimming took 5 bases from V and 8 from J, leaving 10 bases between them. Germline V CDR1 and CDR2: SEHNR, FQNEAQ (reference sequence). CDR3 length equals 12 residues. Reverse transcription of roughly 0.5 to 1 ug RNA was carried out with random hexamers. A multiplex approach, immunoSEQ multiplex PCR, amplified TCR beta CDR3 across 54 Vbeta and 13 Jbeta. A single record per CDR3 protein comes from TCRdb applying MiXCR to the immunoSEQ multiplex PCR reads. The repertoire holds hundreds of thousands of distinct CDR3 sequences, with 85% as singletons. This sample stems from a study of CD8 T cells in Susac syndrome.

The sample consisted of CD8+ T cells from PBMCs. This clonotype was sampled from a human donor with multiple sclerosis. The chain uses TRBV7-9 and TRBJ2-1; maybe TRBD1 (6 bases). CDR3 nucleotides: TGTGCCAGCAGCCCGGACAGACATGAGCAGTTCTTC. Translation: CASSPDRHEQFF.